One sample yielded the 31 T cell receptor beta chains listed below, sequenced in a study of cytomegalovirus exposure and HLA in healthy donors. Amplification used 60 Vbeta primers and 13 Jbeta primers. Method: immunoSEQ multiplex PCR; TCRdb's copy keeps in-frame clones and lacks some. The profile shows fewer than 200,000 clones, around three quarters of them singletons. The sequencing sample was made of PBMCs. These receptors all stem from a woman under 40 in good health and CMV-seronegative.

The chain employs TRBV7-3 and TRBJ2-1; 7 bases fit TRBD2. This CDR3 comprises 16 residues. Trimming removed 5 bases from V and 10 bases from J; junction bases left unmatched: 17. CDR1 is SGHTA and CDR2 is FQGTGA in the germline V gene. Here the CDR3 reads CASSLVRGDPPKEQFF. In DNA form, the CDR3 reads TGTGCCAGCAGCCTGGTCCGGGGGGACCCTCCTAAAGAGCAGTTCTTC.

The gene calls are TRBV29-1 and TRBJ2-2; D might be TRBD2 (5 bases). CDR3 length: 15 amino acids. In germline, CDR1 is SQVTM, CDR2 ANQGSEA. The V end was cut by 7 bases, the J end by 0 bases, with 15 bases between. Here the CDR3 reads CSATGPGTNTGELFF. DNA for the CDR3: TGCAGCGCCACCGGGCCCGGGACGAACACCGGGGAGCTGTTTTTT.

The chain uses TRBV18 and TRBJ2-1; 9 bases agree with TRBD2. Looked up from germline, CDR1 is KGHSH and CDR2 is LQKENI. CDR3 size: 15 residues. J gave up 9 bases and V 3 bases, and 9 bases lay outside the gene matches. The CDR3 is CASSPFGTSPVEQFF. CDR3 nucleotides: TGTGCCAGCTCACCCTTCGGGACTAGCCCCGTTGAGCAGTTCTTC.

This chain joins TRBV21-1 and TRBJ1-1; whether TRBD1, the table's D call, matches the DNA was not checked. TRBV21-1 is labeled a pseudogene. CDR3 length: 20 residues. The CDR3 nucleotides read TGTGCCAGCAGCAAAGATTCCGGGACAGGGAAGGGGAACGGGAACACTGAAGCTTTCTTT. This gives the protein CASSKDSGTGKGNGNTEAFF.

This clone was picked up a small number of times. V is TRBV27 and J is TRBJ2-2; D perhaps matches TRBD2 (5 bases). The V end was cut by 5 bases, the J end by 6 bases, with 16 bases between. Looked up from germline, CDR1 is MNHEY and CDR2 is SMNVEV (reference sequence). CDR3 length equals 15 residues. The CDR3 loop is CASSKPGLAAGELFF. CDR3 bases: TGTGCCAGCAGTAAACCCGGGCTAGCTGCCGGGGAGCTGTTTTTT.

This clone turned up a few times. The chain has TRBV25-1 and TRBJ1-1, with D unresolved. The CDR3 spans 14 residues. Germline V gene data show CDR1 as MGHDK and CDR2 as SYGVNS. Trimming removed 3 bases from V and 1 base from J, with 9 bases in between. The CDR3 here is CASSDWAGNTEAFF. The CDR3 bases are TGTGCCAGCAGTGACTGGGCGGGGAACACTGAAGCTTTCTTT.

This rearrangement joins TRBV18 to TRBJ2-7; D might be TRBD1 (6 bases). CDR1 KGHSH and CDR2 LQKENI come from the germline V gene. CDR3 size: 14 residues. The V end lost 3 bases, the J end lost 2 bases, and 11 bases lay between the germline ends. The CDR3 here is CASSPFWDTYEQYF. Written as DNA, the CDR3 is TGTGCCAGCTCACCTTTCTGGGACACCTACGAGCAGTACTTC.

V and J are TRBV4-2 and TRBJ1-6; no clear D gene. The CDR3 consists of 15 residues. Trimming removed 4 bases from V and 8 bases from J, with 15 bases in between. Per the germline V gene, CDR1 is LGHNA and CDR2 is YNFKEQ. In DNA, the CDR3 is TGTGCCAGCAGCCCCACAAGTTCAGTTTATTCACCCCTCCACTTT. It yields the protein CASSPTSSVYSPLHF.

This clone was seen a handful of times. This chain connects TRBV30 to TRBJ1-1, with 7 bases identical to TRBD1. Unmatched junction bases numbered 2, after V lost 0 bases and J lost 1 base. Germline CDR1 is GTSNPN and CDR2 is SVGIG (reference sequence). The length of the CDR3 is 14 residues. The CDR3 region is CAWSVTGTNTEAFF. The DNA for the CDR3 is TGTGCCTGGAGTGTGACAGGGACGAACACTGAAGCTTTCTTT.

The rearrangement links TRBV25-1 to TRBJ1-1; tentative D call: TRBD1 (5 bases). Trimming shortened V by 0 bases and J by 1 base, and 9 bases separated the two germline ends. This CDR3 is 15 amino acids long. Germline V gene data show CDR1 as MGHDK and CDR2 as SYGVNS. CDR3 protein: CASSEYRGRNTEAFF. The CDR3 DNA reads as TGTGCCAGCAGTGAATATAGGGGCCGGAACACTGAAGCTTTCTTT.

The rearrangement joins TRBV7-2 to TRBJ2-1, with 8 nucleotides matching TRBD2. The CDR3 contains 15 residues. J lost 7 bases, V lost 3 bases, and 8 bases had no gene match. CDR1 and CDR2 (germline): SGHTA, FQGNSA. This chain's CDR3 is CASSFQAGAENEQFF. The CDR3 coding sequence is TGTGCCAGCAGCTTTCAAGCGGGAGCGGAAAATGAGCAGTTCTTC.

This chain connects TRBV30 to TRBJ2-7; no firm D call. V shed 0 bases and J shed 3 bases, with 3 bases lying between them. The germline gives CDR1 GTSNPN, CDR2 SVGIG (reference sequence). This CDR3 region has 11 residues. The CDR3 loop reads CAWSVSYEQYF. The DNA for the CDR3 is TGTGCCTGGAGTGTCAGCTACGAGCAGTACTTC.

This chain joins TRBV7-8 and TRBJ2-7, with 9 bases that match TRBD2. Germline CDR1 is SGHVS and CDR2 is FQNEAQ. V lost 5 bases to trimming and J lost 1 base; unmatched junction nucleotides: 6. The CDR3 consists of 15 residues. The CDR3 region is CASSADLAGSYEQYF. CDR3 bases: TGTGCCAGCAGCGCAGATCTAGCGGGATCCTACGAGCAGTACTTC.

The V and J genes are TRBV5-1 and TRBJ2-7, with D maybe TRBD2 (6 bases). This CDR3 is built from 14 residues. V was cut by 1 base and J by 4 bases, with 12 bases left in between. Germline loops: CDR1 SGHRS, CDR2 YFSETQ. The CDR3 nucleotides read TGCGCCAGCAGCTTGAACACAGGACTATACGAGCAGTACTTC. It codes for CASSLNTGLYEQYF.

The rearrangement joins TRBV18 to TRBJ1-2; a possible D gene is TRBD1 (5 bases). The CDR3 has 15 residues. Germline lookup yields CDR1 KGHSH and CDR2 LQKENI. Trimming shortened V by 2 bases and J by 3 bases, and 13 bases separated the two germline ends. CDR3 sequence reads: CASSPVGRTYYGYTF. CDR3 DNA: TGTGCCAGCTCACCAGTGGGGCGAACCTACTATGGCTACACCTTC.

The rearrangement uses TRBV11-2 and TRBJ1-2; D gene uncertain. The CDR3 runs to 12 residues. V lost 5 bases, J lost 0 bases, and 4 bases lay in between. The germline V gene has CDR1 SGHAT and CDR2 FQNNGV. The CDR3 nucleotides are TGTGCCAGCAGCCGAGCTAACTATGGCTACACCTTC. It codes for CASSRANYGYTF.

This chain joins TRBV5-1 and TRBJ2-7, with 9 bases matching TRBD1. There are 15 residues in the CDR3. J was trimmed by 1 base and V by 5 bases; bases with no gene match: 7. The V gene's germline CDR1 is SGHRS and CDR2 YFSETQ. The CDR3 sequence is CASRVLGQGSYEQYF. Here the CDR3 DNA reads TGCGCCAGCAGGGTTTTGGGACAGGGATCCTACGAGCAGTACTTC.

This rearrangement joins TRBV7-2 to TRBJ2-6; D perhaps matches TRBD2 (6 bases). V shed 3 bases and J shed 2 bases, with 8 bases lying between them. From germline, CDR1 is SGHTA and CDR2 FQGNSA. This CDR3 region has 15 residues. CDR3 protein: CASSFSGAGANVLTF. CDR3 coding DNA: TGTGCCAGCAGCTTTTCGGGGGCTGGGGCCAACGTCCTGACTTTC.

The chain couples TRBV29-1 to TRBJ1-4, with 8 bases lining up with TRBD1. Trimming removed 7 bases from V and 7 bases from J; junction bases left unmatched: 5. Looked up from germline, CDR1 is SQVTM and CDR2 is ANQGSEA. The CDR3 loop spans 12 amino acids. CDR3 region: CSAGTGREKLFF. Here the CDR3 DNA reads TGCAGCGCCGGGACAGGTCGTGAAAAACTGTTTTTT.

The chain carries TRBV6-1 and TRBJ1-2; tentative D call: TRBD1 (5 bases). The V end was cut by 5 bases, the J end by 0 bases, with 10 bases between. Germline CDR1 reads MNHNS; CDR2 reads SASEGT. The CDR3 extends over 14 amino acids. CDR3 in amino acids: CASSPGKTNYGYTF. CDR3 DNA: TGTGCCAGCAGTCCAGGGAAAACTAACTATGGCTACACCTTC.

The chain employs TRBV9 and TRBJ1-5; D gene uncertain. CDR1 is SGDLS, CDR2 YYNGEE, per germline. Trimming pared 0 bases from V and 6 bases from J, leaving 10 bases between. The CDR3 is 14 amino acids. Here the CDR3 reads CASSVGAVGQPQHF. CDR3 coding DNA: TGTGCCAGCAGCGTAGGAGCCGTCGGTCAGCCCCAGCATTTT.

This chain joins TRBV4-3 and TRBJ2-7, with a weak D call TRBD1 (5 bases). Trimming stripped 8 bases from V and 7 bases from J, with 24 bases between. CDR3 length equals 15 residues. Germline lookup yields CDR1 LGHNA and CDR2 YSLEER. CDR3 region: CASGAYILWWREQYF. CDR3 sequence (DNA): TGCGCCAGCGGGGCTTACATCCTTTGGTGGCGGGAGCAGTACTTC.

This chain uses TRBV5-4 with TRBJ1-2; 7 bases agree with TRBD1. Per germline, CDR1 SGHNT and CDR2 YYREEE (reference sequence). V was clipped by 2 bases and J by 8 bases; unmatched bases: 9. The CDR3 spans 14 residues. The CDR3 is CASSFAPTGWGYTF. Here the CDR3 DNA reads TGTGCCAGCAGCTTTGCCCCGACAGGGTGGGGCTACACCTTC.

The CDR3 DNA sequence: TGTGCCAGCAGCCGAACGGACAGGGTGGGAGGTCAGCCCCAGCATTTT. This codes for CASSRTDRVGGQPQHF. The rearrangement joins TRBV5-6 to TRBJ1-5, with 8 bases fitting TRBD1. Germline CDR1 and CDR2: SGHDT and YYEEEE. J gave up 6 bases and V 4 bases, and 12 bases lay outside the gene matches. This CDR3 is built from 16 residues.

A single count supports this clone. CDR3 DNA sequence: TGTGCCAGCAGCCCCCTCACTCGTGGGGAGCTGTTTTTT. This codes for CASSPLTRGELFF. J is TRBJ2-2 and V is TRBV7-3; D gene unclear. The CDR3 covers 13 residues. Germline V gives CDR1 SGHTA, CDR2 FQGTGA. Trimming removed 5 bases at V and 8 bases at J, with 12 bases between.

A single count supports this clone. The V call is TRBV5-6, the J call TRBJ2-6; a weak D match, TRBD1 (6 bases). Trimming stripped 3 bases from V and 4 bases from J, with 11 bases between. The CDR3 extends over 15 amino acids. Germline V gene lookup returns CDR1 SGHDT and CDR2 YYEEEE. Here the CDR3 reads CASSSRTAGANVLTF. Written as DNA, the CDR3 is TGTGCCAGCAGCTCCAGGACAGCCGGGGCCAACGTCCTGACTTTC.

The chain links TRBV6-5 to TRBJ1-1; D not certain. The V end was cut by 0 bases, the J end by 11 bases, with 13 bases between. CDR3 size: 13 residues. Germline loops: CDR1 MNHEY, CDR2 SVGAGI. For the CDR3, the DNA is TGTGCCAGCAGTTACTCTTCGCGGGATTGGGCTTTCTTT. Encoded protein: CASSYSSRDWAFF.

This sequence joins TRBV4-1 and TRBJ2-1, with 9 nucleotides matching TRBD1. V trimming: 0 bases; J trimming: 7 bases; junction bases outside the gene matches: 4. CDR3 length equals 15 residues. CDR1 and CDR2 from the germline V gene are MGHRA and YSYEKL. CDR3: CASSQDPQGANEQFF. In DNA form, the CDR3 reads TGCGCCAGCAGCCAAGATCCACAGGGGGCAAATGAGCAGTTCTTC.

This chain joins TRBV27 and TRBJ2-1; 9 bases match TRBD2. The V gene's germline CDR1 is MNHEY and CDR2 SMNVEV (reference sequence). The V gene end was trimmed by 2 bases and the J gene end by 4 bases; junction bases not matched to a gene: 6. This CDR3 region has 16 residues. The CDR3 DNA is TGTGCCAGCAGTTTAGGGAGCGGGGGGCGATACAATGAGCAGTTCTTC. As protein: CASSLGSGGRYNEQFF.

The rearrangement links TRBV27 to TRBJ2-1; TRBD2 matches 9 bases. The CDR3 is 16 residues long. The V segment lost 2 bases and the J segment 5 bases; nucleotides outside the gene matches: 7. The germline CDR1 and CDR2 sequences are MNHEY and SMNVEV (reference sequence). The CDR3 here is CASSLRVAGADNEQFF. The DNA for the CDR3 is TGTGCCAGCAGTTTACGGGTAGCGGGAGCGGACAATGAGCAGTTCTTC.

The chain recombines TRBV5-6 with TRBJ1-5; 7 bases align to TRBD1. The V gene end was trimmed by 2 bases and the J gene end by 3 bases; junction bases not matched to a gene: 2. The CDR3 has 14 amino acids. CDR1 is SGHDT, CDR2 YYEEEE, per germline. The CDR3 DNA is TGTGCCAGCAGCTTTGACAGGGACAATCAGCCCCAGCATTTT. This encodes CASSFDRDNQPQHF.